A selection of T cell receptor beta chains follows, all from one sample in a study of CD8 T cells in ankylosing spondylitis. TCRdb re-derived calls from the 5' RACE reads in MiXCR, one entry per CDR3 protein. The sample has more than 150,000 distinct CDR3 sequences, 13% seen once. Material: blood, either unsorted or a sorted T cell fraction (not recorded which). The source of these receptors is a female donor with ankylosing spondylitis or in good health (not recorded which). Both conserved end residues are part of each CDR3. Each record gives: V gene, J gene, clone size, D gene, CDR3 protein, CDR3 DNA. The D gene is left open where the match is weak. Clone size is stated in some rows and not others, as once, few, many or a class when expanded.

V: TRBV5-1
J: TRBJ2-3
size: many
D: TRBD1
CDR3: CASSSGTGDTDTQYF
DNA: TGCGCCAGCAGTTCCGGGACAGGGGACACAGATACGCAGTATTTT

V: TRBV4-3
J: TRBJ2-1
size: many
D: TRBD2
CDR3: CASSQEGTSGRHEQFF
DNA: TGCGCCAGCAGCCAGGAAGGGACTAGCGGGAGACATGAGCAGTTCTTC

V: TRBV9
J: TRBJ2-2
size: many
D: TRBD1
CDR3: CASSVGVGQGTGELFF
DNA: TGTGCCAGCAGCGTAGGAGTGGGACAGGGCACCGGGGAGCTGTTTTTT

V: TRBV18
J: TRBJ1-1
size: .
D: .
CDR3: CASSPNPQDTEAFF
DNA: TGTGCCAGCTCACCGAATCCCCAGGACACTGAAGCTTTCTTT

V: TRBV7-3
J: TRBJ1-1
size: many
D: .
CDR3: CASSLTQGLEAFF
DNA: TGTGCCAGCAGCTTAACCCAGGGTCTTGAAGCTTTCTTT

V: TRBV10-3
J: TRBJ2-5
size: many
D: .
CDR3: CAISERQETQYF
DNA: TGTGCCATCAGTGAACGCCAAGAGACCCAGTACTTC

V: TRBV20-1
J: TRBJ2-7
size: few
D: .
CDR3: CSARGASDYEQYF
DNA: TGCAGTGCTAGAGGGGCTAGCGACTACGAGCAGTACTTC

V: TRBV20-1
J: TRBJ2-1
size: many
D: TRBD2
CDR3: CSAARLAGGAKTQFF
DNA: TGCAGTGCTGCCCGACTAGCGGGAGGGGCAAAAACTCAGTTCTTC

V: TRBV29-1
J: TRBJ2-3
size: few
D: .
CDR3: CSATGDTQYF
DNA: TGCAGCGCCACCGGGGATACGCAGTATTTT

V: TRBV28
J: TRBJ2-7
size: .
D: TRBD2
CDR3: CASRTSGSIYEQYF
DNA: TGTGCCAGCAGGACTAGCGGGAGTATCTACGAGCAGTACTTC

V: TRBV12-3/TRBV12-4
J: TRBJ2-4
size: many
D: .
CDR3: CASSDEGMGAKNIQYF
DNA: TGTGCCAGCAGTGACGAGGGGATGGGGGCCAAAAACATTCAGTACTTC

V: TRBV27
J: TRBJ1-2
size: many
D: .
CDR3: CASSAVGTYNYGYTF
DNA: TGTGCCAGCAGTGCCGTCGGGACATATAACTATGGCTACACCTTC

V: TRBV11-1
J: TRBJ1-5
size: many
D: TRBD1
CDR3: CASSRSGQSSPGNQPQHF
DNA: TGTGCCAGCAGTCGGTCGGGACAGAGTTCCCCCGGCAATCAGCCCCAGCATTTT

V: TRBV2
J: TRBJ2-5
size: .
D: .
CDR3: CASSELGDLYSQETQYF
DNA: TGTGCCAGCAGTGAGCTAGGGGACCTATATTCCCAAGAGACCCAGTACTTC

V: TRBV20-1
J: TRBJ2-7
size: many
D: .
CDR3: CSARVKNRYEQYF
DNA: TGCAGTGCTAGAGTCAAAAACAGATACGAGCAGTACTTC

V: TRBV19
J: TRBJ2-6
size: few
D: .
CDR3: CASSIQGTLSGANVLTF
DNA: TGTGCCAGTAGTATACAGGGAACCCTCTCTGGGGCCAACGTCCTGACTTTC

V: TRBV28
J: TRBJ1-2
size: many
D: TRBD1
CDR3: CASSGQGASGYTF
DNA: TGTGCCAGCAGTGGACAGGGGGCGAGTGGCTACACCTTC

V: TRBV6-5
J: TRBJ1-5
size: .
D: .
CDR3: CASSYYFQGSATNQPQHF
DNA: TGTGCCAGCAGTTACTACTTCCAGGGGTCAGCCACAAATCAGCCCCAGCATTTT

V: TRBV6-1
J: TRBJ2-7
size: many
D: .
CDR3: CASGYASYEQYF
DNA: TGTGCCAGCGGGTACGCTTCCTACGAGCAGTACTTC

V: TRBV28
J: TRBJ1-1
size: many
D: .
CDR3: CASSLGHGGADTEAFF
DNA: TGTGCCAGCAGTTTGGGGCATGGGGGCGCGGACACTGAAGCTTTCTTT

V: TRBV20-1
J: TRBJ1-4
size: .
D: .
CDR3: CSASTIPHGEKLFF
DNA: TGCAGTGCTTCCACGATCCCCCACGGGGAAAAACTGTTTTTT

V: TRBV27
J: TRBJ2-6
size: .
D: TRBD1
CDR3: CASSQHGQGTSGANVLTF
DNA: TGTGCCAGCAGCCAACATGGACAGGGGACCTCTGGGGCCAACGTCCTGACTTTC

V: TRBV7-9
J: TRBJ2-1
size: many
D: TRBD2
CDR3: CASSLGLAGVEQFF
DNA: TGTGCCAGCAGCTTAGGACTAGCGGGAGTTGAGCAGTTCTTC

V: TRBV7-8
J: TRBJ1-5
size: few
D: .
CDR3: CASSFEGMGAFDQPQHF
DNA: TGTGCCAGCAGCTTTGAGGGTATGGGGGCGTTTGATCAGCCCCAGCATTTT

V: TRBV20-1
J: TRBJ2-5
size: few
D: .
CDR3: CSAWPGLGVGTQYF
DNA: TGCAGTGCTTGGCCGGGACTTGGGGTGGGGACCCAGTACTTC

V: TRBV7-9
J: TRBJ2-7
size: many
D: .
CDR3: CASRQETYEQYF
DNA: TGTGCCAGCAGGCAGGAAACCTACGAGCAGTACTTC

V: TRBV6-5
J: TRBJ2-5
size: many
D: TRBD2
CDR3: CASSLLAGGAGTQYF
DNA: TGTGCCAGCAGTCTACTAGCGGGTGGCGCGGGGACCCAGTACTTC

V: TRBV9
J: TRBJ2-6
size: few
D: .
CDR3: CASSGPDRSGANVLTF
DNA: TGTGCCAGCAGCGGCCCAGACCGCTCTGGGGCCAACGTCCTGACTTTC

V: TRBV6-1
J: TRBJ2-1
size: .
D: .
CDR3: CASSEGSSWAREQFF
DNA: TGTGCCAGCAGTGAAGGGTCTAGCTGGGCCCGGGAGCAGTTCTTC

V: TRBV5-1
J: TRBJ2-1
size: .
D: .
CDR3: CASSFPGNNEQFF
DNA: TGCGCCAGCAGCTTCCCTGGAAACAATGAGCAGTTCTTC

V: TRBV7-6
J: TRBJ1-2
size: many
D: .
CDR3: CASSLADGLNYGYTF
DNA: TGTGCCAGCAGCTTAGCGGATGGGCTGAACTATGGCTACACCTTC

V: TRBV24-1
J: TRBJ2-3
size: many
D: TRBD2
CDR3: CATSDLSQAGASDTQYF
DNA: TGTGCCACCAGTGATTTGAGTCAAGCGGGAGCATCAGATACGCAGTATTTT

V: TRBV7-2
J: TRBJ2-6
size: .
D: TRBD2
CDR3: CASNRRSGTGANVLTF
DNA: TGTGCCAGCAACCGACGGAGCGGGACTGGGGCCAACGTCCTGACTTTC

V: TRBV4-3
J: TRBJ2-3
size: few
D: .
CDR3: CASSQNRDLVVHF
DNA: TGCGCCAGCAGCCAAAACAGGGACTTGGTAGTCCATTTT

V: TRBV30
J: TRBJ2-6
size: few
D: .
CDR3: CAWSRAGANVLTF
DNA: TGTGCCTGGTCACGGGCTGGGGCCAACGTCCTGACTTTC

V: TRBV6-1
J: TRBJ2-5
size: many
D: .
CDR3: CASTSGLRGRETQYF
DNA: TGTGCCAGCACCAGCGGGTTAAGAGGTAGAGAGACCCAGTACTTC

V: TRBV11-2
J: TRBJ1-5
size: few
D: .
CDR3: CASSLGTPRQPQHF
DNA: TGTGCCAGCAGCTTAGGGACACCGCGGCAGCCCCAGCATTTT

V: TRBV12-3/TRBV12-4
J: TRBJ2-7
size: many
D: TRBD2
CDR3: CASSFSTSGREQYF
DNA: TGTGCCAGCAGTTTTTCGACTAGCGGACGCGAGCAGTACTTC

V: TRBV2
J: TRBJ2-1
size: many
D: TRBD2
CDR3: CASRTSGVHEQFF
DNA: TGTGCCAGCAGGACTAGCGGTGTCCATGAGCAGTTCTTC

V: TRBV11-2
J: TRBJ2-1
size: few
D: TRBD2
CDR3: CASSGPSGSYNEQFF
DNA: TGTGCCAGCAGCGGGCCTAGCGGCTCCTACAATGAGCAGTTCTTC

V: TRBV27
J: TRBJ1-6
size: many
D: .
CDR3: CASSLFQPFNSPLHF
DNA: TGTGCCAGCAGTTTATTCCAGCCGTTTAATTCACCCCTCCACTTT

V: TRBV18
J: TRBJ2-5
size: .
D: .
CDR3: CASCWGTTQETQYF
DNA: TGTGCCAGCTGCTGGGGGACAACACAAGAGACCCAGTACTTC

V: TRBV11-1
J: TRBJ2-3
size: few
D: TRBD2
CDR3: CASSRQRSETSGSWPDTQYF
DNA: TGTGCCAGCAGCAGACAGAGGAGTGAGACTAGCGGGAGTTGGCCAGATACGCAGTATTTT

V: TRBV2
J: TRBJ2-1
size: few
D: .
CDR3: CASTAARARANEQFF
DNA: TGTGCCAGCACCGCGGCTAGGGCACGGGCGAATGAGCAGTTCTTC

V: TRBV5-1
J: TRBJ1-1
size: .
D: .
CDR3: CASSSGESGTEAFF
DNA: TGCGCCAGCAGCTCAGGGGAGAGTGGCACTGAAGCTTTCTTT

V: TRBV20-1
J: TRBJ2-2
size: many
D: TRBD2
CDR3: CSASELADGDTGELFF
DNA: TGCAGTGCTAGTGAACTAGCGGACGGGGACACCGGGGAGCTGTTTTTT

V: TRBV20-1
J: TRBJ2-4
size: .
D: TRBD2
CDR3: CSARRALLAGRNIQYF
DNA: TGCAGTGCTAGAAGGGCGCTCCTAGCGGGGAGAAACATTCAGTACTTC

V: TRBV29-1
J: TRBJ2-7
size: .
D: TRBD1
CDR3: CSVVEGQGASSVEQYF
DNA: TGCAGCGTTGTAGAGGGACAGGGGGCGTCCTCGGTCGAGCAGTACTTC

V: TRBV7-8
J: TRBJ2-2
size: .
D: TRBD1
CDR3: CASSPGQGAATGELFF
DNA: TGTGCCAGCAGCCCTGGACAGGGGGCTGCCACCGGGGAGCTGTTTTTT

V: TRBV7-2
J: TRBJ1-1
size: .
D: TRBD1
CDR3: CASNLASGGVNTDAFF
DNA: TGTGCCAGCAACTTAGCCTCAGGGGGCGTGAACACTGATGCTTTCTTT

V: TRBV29-1
J: TRBJ2-7
size: many
D: .
CDR3: CSARGGLSSYEQYF
DNA: TGCAGCGCCAGGGGAGGACTCAGCTCCTACGAGCAGTACTTC